A selection of T cell receptor beta chains follows, all from one sample in a study of T cells in Graves' hyperthyroidism and ophthalmopathy. TCRdb called the multiplex PCR reads again in MiXCR, with one record for every CDR3 protein. The data contain more than 95,000 distinct CDR3 sequences, about 45% of them singletons. The sequenced material came from blood. The source of these receptors is a man aged 40-49 years with Graves' hyperthyroidism. Both conserved end residues are part of each CDR3. A D gene is named only where the DNA matches it firmly. Size is omitted from some rows. Given values are once, few, many or a class for expanded clones.

v_call	j_call	clone_size	d_call	cdr3_nt	cdr3_aa
TRBV7-2	TRBJ2-5	many	TRBD2	TGTGCCAGCAGCTATAGCGGGAGATACGAGACCCAGTACTTC	CASSYSGRYETQYF
TRBV15	TRBJ2-5	once	TRBD1	TGTGCCACCAGCAGAATAGGACAGGGGCCTCAAGAGACCCAGTACTTC	CATSRIGQGPQETQYF
TRBV6-1	TRBJ2-3	-	TRBD2	TGTGCCAGCGAGGCTAGCGGGGGCGGCGAGCCAGATACGCAGTATTTT	CASEASGGGEPDTQYF
TRBV25-1	TRBJ2-6	many	-	TGTGCCAGCAGTGAGTCCGGGGTCTCTGGGGCCAACGTCCTGACTTTC	CASSESGVSGANVLTF
TRBV28	TRBJ1-1	-	-	TGTGCCAGCAGGACCGGGACTGAAGCTTTCTTT	CASRTGTEAFF
TRBV15	TRBJ2-6	few	TRBD1	TGTGCCACCAGCAGAGCGGGACAGGGGGCCAACGTCCTGACTTTC	CATSRAGQGANVLTF
TRBV3-1	TRBJ1-3	-	-	TGTGCCAGCAGGGACAGTCCTGGAAACACCATATATTTT	CASRDSPGNTIYF
TRBV20-1	TRBJ1-2	-	-	TGCAGTGCCACAGGGCTACTAGGGCCCGTCGACACCTTC	CSATGLLGPVDTF
TRBV2	TRBJ2-5	many	-	TGTGCCAGCAGTGAGGACTCGTACCAAGAGACCCAGTACTTC	CASSEDSYQETQYF
TRBV5-1	TRBJ2-7	many	TRBD1	TGCGCCAGCAGCTTGGGTCGGACAGGGGAAGGCGAGCAGTACTTC	CASSLGRTGEGEQYF
TRBV2	TRBJ2-1	-	TRBD2	TGTGGCAGCAGTGATGGACTAGCGGGGGGCACCTATAATGAGCAGTTCTTC	CGSSDGLAGGTYNEQFF
TRBV3-1	TRBJ1-6	many	-	TGTGCCAGCAGCCAGGGGGGGAATAATTCACCCCTCCACTTT	CASSQGGNNSPLHF
TRBV12-3/TRBV12-4	TRBJ1-2	few	TRBD1	TGTGCCAGCAGTTTCGGGACAGGGATCCGTCAGAGCTACACCTTC	CASSFGTGIRQSYTF
TRBV6-2/TRBV6-3	TRBJ2-5	many	-	TGTGCCAGCAGTTACTCGGGTAAAGAGACCCAGTACTTC	CASSYSGKETQYF
TRBV6-5	TRBJ2-1	many	TRBD1	TGTGCCAGCAGTTACCCCGGGGCAGGGGGATACAATGAGCAGTTCTTC	CASSYPGAGGYNEQFF
TRBV2	TRBJ2-1	many	-	TGTGCCAGCAGCTTTACACTGGCCTACAATGAGCAGTTCTTC	CASSFTLAYNEQFF
TRBV24-1	TRBJ1-1	many	-	TGTGCCACCAGTGATGTGAACACTGAAGCTTTCTTT	CATSDVNTEAFF
TRBV7-3	TRBJ2-3	many	-	TGTGCCAGCAGCCCAGCGGGTCCTAGCCCAGATACGCAGTATTTT	CASSPAGPSPDTQYF
TRBV29-1	TRBJ1-2	-	TRBD1	TGCAGCGGCGGACAGGGGATAAATGGCTACACCTTC	CSGGQGINGYTF
TRBV6-1	TRBJ1-5	many	-	TGTGCCAGCAGCACGAGGAGACAGGCATATCAGCCCCAGCATTTT	CASSTRRQAYQPQHF
TRBV28	TRBJ2-7	many	TRBD1	TGTGCCAGCAGCCCTTCCTGGACAGGGGTGTCCTACGAGCAGTACTTC	CASSPSWTGVSYEQYF
TRBV6-5	TRBJ1-1	many	-	TGTGCCAGCAGTTACGACAGAGGCACTGAAGCTTTCTTT	CASSYDRGTEAFF
TRBV24-1	TRBJ2-7	-	-	TGTGCCACGTCTGACATGAAAACCTACGAGCAGTACTTC	CATSDMKTYEQYF
TRBV7-4	TRBJ2-2	once	TRBD2	TGTGCCAGCAGCTTAGGGACTAGCGGGGGCACCGGGGCGCTGTTTTTT	CASSLGTSGGTGALFF
TRBV19	TRBJ1-5	many	-	TGTGCCAGTAGTATGGGGGGCCAGGGTCAGCCCCAGCATTTT	CASSMGGQGQPQHF
TRBV12-3/TRBV12-4	TRBJ2-2	many	-	TGTGCCAGTACCCCCAGGAACACCGGGGAGCTGTTTTTT	CASTPRNTGELFF